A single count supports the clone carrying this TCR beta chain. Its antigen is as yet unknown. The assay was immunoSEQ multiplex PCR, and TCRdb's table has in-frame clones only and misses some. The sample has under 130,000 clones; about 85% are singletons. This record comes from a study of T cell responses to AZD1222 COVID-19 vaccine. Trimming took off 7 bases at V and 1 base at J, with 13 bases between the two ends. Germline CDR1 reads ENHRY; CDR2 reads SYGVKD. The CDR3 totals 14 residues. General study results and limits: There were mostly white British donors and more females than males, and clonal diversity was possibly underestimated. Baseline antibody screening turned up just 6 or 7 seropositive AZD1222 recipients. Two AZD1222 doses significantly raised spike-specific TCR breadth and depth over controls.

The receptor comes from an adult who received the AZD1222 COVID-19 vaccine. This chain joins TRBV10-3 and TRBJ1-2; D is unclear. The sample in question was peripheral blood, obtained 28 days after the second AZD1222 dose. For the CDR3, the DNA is TGTGCCATCAAGGACCGATTATTTAACTATGGCTACACCTTC. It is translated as CAIKDRLFNYGYTF.